This T cell receptor (beta chain) was identified in a study of T cells expressing NK-cell markers. Study-wide results and caveats: Dominant NKG2C+ clonotypes made up roughly 1.0-8% of CD8+ T cells in about six donors.

A word on this clonotype: The antigen remains unidentified.

5'RACE template switching built TCR beta cDNA with unique molecular identifiers. Reprocessing the 5' RACE reads, TCRdb reports a single entry for every CDR3 protein and omits DNA. The specimen's table records 150,000 to 160,000 distinct CDR3 sequences. This CDR3 contains 13 residues. CDR1 is SQVTM and CDR2 is ANQGSEA in the germline V gene. The sample was blood T cells: a sorted CD56 or NKG2C T cell subset, CD4+ or CD8+ T cells, or bulk PBMC T cells (not recorded which). The source is a woman between 45 and 60 years old in good health. This rearrangement joins TRBV29-1 to TRBJ2-7; without DNA, the TCRdb call of TRBD1 cannot be checked. The CDR3 reads CSVGPGRGYEQYF.